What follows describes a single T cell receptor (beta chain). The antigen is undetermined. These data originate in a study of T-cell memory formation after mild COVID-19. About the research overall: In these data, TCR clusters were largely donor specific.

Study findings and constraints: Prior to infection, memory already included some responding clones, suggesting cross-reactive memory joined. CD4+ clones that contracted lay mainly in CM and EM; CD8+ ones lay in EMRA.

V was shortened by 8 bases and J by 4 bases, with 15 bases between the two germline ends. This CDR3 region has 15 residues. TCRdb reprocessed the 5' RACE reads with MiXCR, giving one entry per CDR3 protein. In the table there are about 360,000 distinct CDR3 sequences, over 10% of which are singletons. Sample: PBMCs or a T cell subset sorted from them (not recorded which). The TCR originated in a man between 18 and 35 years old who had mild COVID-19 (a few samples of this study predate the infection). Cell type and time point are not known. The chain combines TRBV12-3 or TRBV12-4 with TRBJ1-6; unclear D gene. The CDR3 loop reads CASRERASYNSPLHF. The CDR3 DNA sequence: TGTGCCAGCCGGGAGAGAGCTTCTTATAATTCACCCCTCCACTTT.